This is a list of T cell receptor beta chains from one sample in a study of T cells in Graves' hyperthyroidism and ophthalmopathy. TCRdb reprocessed the multiplex PCR reads with MiXCR, giving one entry per CDR3 protein. Here the sample spans hundreds of thousands of distinct CDR3 sequences, roughly 19% being singletons. The sample consisted of blood. Receptors were obtained from a man between 45 and 60 years old with Graves' ophthalmopathy. The CDR3 runs from the conserved cysteine through the conserved F or W. D genes are given only for firm matches. Expanded clones get a size class; other rows say once, few or many, or leave the size out.

clone_size: NA; d_call: NA; v_call: TRBV28; j_call: TRBJ1-2; cdr3_nt: TGTGCCAGCAGTTTGACCGAGGGCTACACCTTC; cdr3_aa: CASSLTEGYTF
clone_size: few; d_call: NA; v_call: TRBV10-3; j_call: TRBJ2-5; cdr3_nt: TGTGCCATCAGTGAGCCGCGGTTGGTTGGGGAGACCCAGTACTTC; cdr3_aa: CAISEPRLVGETQYF
clone_size: NA; d_call: NA; v_call: TRBV29-1; j_call: TRBJ2-1; cdr3_nt: TGCAGCCTGATAAGGGGGGGCAATGAGCAGTTCTTC; cdr3_aa: CSLIRGGNEQFF
clone_size: many; d_call: NA; v_call: TRBV3-1; j_call: TRBJ2-7; cdr3_nt: TGTGCCAGCAGCCGGGTTGTTTTCGGCGAGCAGTACTTC; cdr3_aa: CASSRVVFGEQYF
clone_size: NA; d_call: NA; v_call: TRBV19; j_call: TRBJ1-1; cdr3_nt: TGTGCCACCCGGGCAAGAGAAGCTTTCTTT; cdr3_aa: CATRAREAFF
clone_size: NA; d_call: TRBD1; v_call: TRBV24-1; j_call: TRBJ2-3; cdr3_nt: TGTGCCACCAGTGATTTGCACGGACAGGGCAGCGATACGCAGTATTTT; cdr3_aa: CATSDLHGQGSDTQYF
clone_size: few; d_call: TRBD1; v_call: TRBV12-3/TRBV12-4; j_call: TRBJ1-5; cdr3_nt: TGTGCCAGCAGTTTAGACAGGGGGGTTCAGCCCCAGCATTTT; cdr3_aa: CASSLDRGVQPQHF
clone_size: few; d_call: NA; v_call: TRBV5-1; j_call: TRBJ2-2; cdr3_nt: TGCGCCAGCAGCTTCAACGGGGCAAACGGGGAGCTGTTTTTT; cdr3_aa: CASSFNGANGELFF
clone_size: few; d_call: NA; v_call: TRBV6-1; j_call: TRBJ1-2; cdr3_nt: TGTGCCACCTCGGGAGGGTTGAGCTATGGCTACACCTTC; cdr3_aa: CATSGGLSYGYTF
clone_size: few; d_call: TRBD1; v_call: TRBV19; j_call: TRBJ2-6; cdr3_nt: TGTGCCAGTAGTATATCCGTTCCGGGACAGGAGTCTGGGGCCAACGTCCTGACTTTC; cdr3_aa: CASSISVPGQESGANVLTF
clone_size: many; d_call: NA; v_call: TRBV20-1; j_call: TRBJ1-5; cdr3_nt: TGCAGTGCTAGATCGGGGGCCAGTAGTCAGCCCCAGCATTTT; cdr3_aa: CSARSGASSQPQHF
clone_size: NA; d_call: NA; v_call: TRBV10-3; j_call: TRBJ2-1; cdr3_nt: TGTGCCATCAGTGAGAGCATAGCAATAGCCTACAATGAGCATTTCTTC; cdr3_aa: CAISESIAIAYNEHFF
clone_size: NA; d_call: NA; v_call: TRBV5-1; j_call: TRBJ2-7; cdr3_nt: TGCGCCAGCAGCTCATCACAATACGAGCAGTACTTC; cdr3_aa: CASSSSQYEQYF
clone_size: few; d_call: NA; v_call: TRBV20-1; j_call: TRBJ2-7; cdr3_nt: TGCAGTGCTAGCCCGTTTTCGAGTTACGAGCAGTACTTC; cdr3_aa: CSASPFSSYEQYF
clone_size: few; d_call: NA; v_call: TRBV7-3; j_call: TRBJ2-3; cdr3_nt: TGTGCCAGCAGCTTCGGTCCGGGAGGCACAGATACGCAGTATTTT; cdr3_aa: CASSFGPGGTDTQYF
clone_size: many; d_call: NA; v_call: TRBV11-2; j_call: TRBJ1-1; cdr3_nt: TGTGCCAGCAGCTTAGATGTTGGGGGGAACACTGAAGCTTTCTTT; cdr3_aa: CASSLDVGGNTEAFF
clone_size: few; d_call: NA; v_call: TRBV27; j_call: TRBJ2-1; cdr3_nt: TGTGCCAGCAGTCCATACGGAAGTCCTTCCAATGAGCAGTTCTTC; cdr3_aa: CASSPYGSPSNEQFF
clone_size: many; d_call: TRBD2; v_call: TRBV18; j_call: TRBJ2-1; cdr3_nt: TGTGCCAGCTCACCATCTAGCGGGAGAGTCTCCTACAATGAGCAGTTCTTC; cdr3_aa: CASSPSSGRVSYNEQFF
clone_size: once; d_call: NA; v_call: TRBV12-3/TRBV12-4; j_call: TRBJ2-7; cdr3_nt: TGTGCCAGCAGTTGGCCGAAAAACCCGGGGCCGGGAAGAATCTCCTACGAGCAGTACTTC; cdr3_aa: CASSWPKNPGPGRISYEQYF
clone_size: once; d_call: TRBD2; v_call: TRBV3-1; j_call: TRBJ2-3; cdr3_nt: TGTGCCAGCAGCAGAGGGACTAGCGGGTCCGATACGCAGTATTTT; cdr3_aa: CASSRGTSGSDTQYF
clone_size: few; d_call: TRBD1; v_call: TRBV4-1; j_call: TRBJ1-5; cdr3_nt: TGCGCCAGCAGCCCCGGGACAGAATTTAATCAGCCCCAGCATTTT; cdr3_aa: CASSPGTEFNQPQHF
clone_size: few; d_call: NA; v_call: TRBV7-3; j_call: TRBJ2-5; cdr3_nt: TGTGCCAGCAGCTCAGTCGGCGGGGAGACCCAGTACTTC; cdr3_aa: CASSSVGGETQYF
clone_size: many; d_call: NA; v_call: TRBV28; j_call: TRBJ2-5; cdr3_nt: TGTGCCAGCAGTTCGACCTCGTCGGGAGCCCAAGAGACCCAGTACTTC; cdr3_aa: CASSSTSSGAQETQYF
clone_size: few; d_call: NA; v_call: TRBV4-1; j_call: TRBJ1-5; cdr3_nt: TGCGCCAGCAGCCAAGAGGCAGACAATCAGCCCCAGCATTTT; cdr3_aa: CASSQEADNQPQHF
clone_size: few; d_call: TRBD2; v_call: TRBV20-1; j_call: TRBJ2-2; cdr3_nt: TGCAGTGCTATGCCTAGCGGGAACACCGGGGAGCTGTTTTTT; cdr3_aa: CSAMPSGNTGELFF
clone_size: NA; d_call: TRBD2; v_call: TRBV20-1; j_call: TRBJ2-5; cdr3_nt: TGCATTGCGGGGGGACTAGCGGGAGGGGGCCACGAGACCCAGTACTTC; cdr3_aa: CIAGGLAGGGHETQYF
clone_size: NA; d_call: NA; v_call: TRBV28; j_call: TRBJ1-5; cdr3_nt: TGTGCCAGCAGTTCTTTGGGAACTGACAGGCATAGCAATCAGCCCCAGCATTTT; cdr3_aa: CASSSLGTDRHSNQPQHF
clone_size: NA; d_call: NA; v_call: TRBV2; j_call: TRBJ2-7; cdr3_nt: TGTGCCAGCAGAGACAGGATGACCGCCTACGAGCAGTACTTC; cdr3_aa: CASRDRMTAYEQYF
clone_size: many; d_call: NA; v_call: TRBV2; j_call: TRBJ1-1; cdr3_nt: TGTGCCAGCAGTGAGGCAGCTCGAACTCTAAACACTGAAGCTTTCTTT; cdr3_aa: CASSEAARTLNTEAFF
clone_size: few; d_call: NA; v_call: TRBV24-1; j_call: TRBJ2-3; cdr3_nt: TGTGCCACCAGTGAGTCATTCGTGGCCGGGGCAGATACGCAGTATTTT; cdr3_aa: CATSESFVAGADTQYF
clone_size: NA; d_call: TRBD2; v_call: TRBV27; j_call: TRBJ2-7; cdr3_nt: TGTGCCACCGGGGGGGAGCAGTACTTC; cdr3_aa: CATGGEQYF
clone_size: few; d_call: NA; v_call: TRBV12-3/TRBV12-4; j_call: TRBJ2-7; cdr3_nt: TGTGCCAGCAGCCGGACAGAGACAATGGGGGAGCAGTACTTC; cdr3_aa: CASSRTETMGEQYF
clone_size: NA; d_call: NA; v_call: TRBV18; j_call: TRBJ2-4; cdr3_nt: TGTGCCAGCGCACCACTATCAGGCGGTAACCTAGCCAAAAACATTCAGTACTTC; cdr3_aa: CASAPLSGGNLAKNIQYF
clone_size: many; d_call: TRBD2; v_call: TRBV6-2/TRBV6-3; j_call: TRBJ2-1; cdr3_nt: TGTGCCAGCAGTCGTACCGGGACTAGCGGGAAGGGGTTCTTC; cdr3_aa: CASSRTGTSGKGFF
clone_size: NA; d_call: NA; v_call: TRBV6-1; j_call: TRBJ2-7; cdr3_nt: TGTGCCAGCAGTCAACAGGGGAGCGGGGAGCAGTACTTC; cdr3_aa: CASSQQGSGEQYF
clone_size: NA; d_call: TRBD2; v_call: TRBV9; j_call: TRBJ2-1; cdr3_nt: TGTGCCAGCAGCGCCCAACTAGCGCCCCTGGGGGATGAGCAGTTCTTC; cdr3_aa: CASSAQLAPLGDEQFF
clone_size: many; d_call: NA; v_call: TRBV11-1; j_call: TRBJ2-5; cdr3_nt: TGTGCCAGCAGCCCCCACGGCCATCAGAAGATTCGGCAAGAGACCCAGTACTTC; cdr3_aa: CASSPHGHQKIRQETQYF
clone_size: NA; d_call: TRBD2; v_call: TRBV3-1; j_call: TRBJ2-5; cdr3_nt: TGTGCCAGCAGCCCTCTGGCGGGAGAGGAAGAGACCCAGTACTTC; cdr3_aa: CASSPLAGEEETQYF
clone_size: many; d_call: NA; v_call: TRBV11-3; j_call: TRBJ2-3; cdr3_nt: TGTGCCAGCACCCCCCGTGATGACAGCACAGATACGCAGTATTTT; cdr3_aa: CASTPRDDSTDTQYF
clone_size: NA; d_call: NA; v_call: TRBV10-3; j_call: TRBJ2-3; cdr3_nt: TGTGCCATCAGTGACCCCGCTTGGCGCACAGATACGCAGTATTTT; cdr3_aa: CAISDPAWRTDTQYF
clone_size: once; d_call: TRBD1; v_call: TRBV5-1; j_call: TRBJ2-2; cdr3_nt: TGCGCCAGCAGCTTGACAGGGGATTCCGGGGAGCTGTTTTTT; cdr3_aa: CASSLTGDSGELFF